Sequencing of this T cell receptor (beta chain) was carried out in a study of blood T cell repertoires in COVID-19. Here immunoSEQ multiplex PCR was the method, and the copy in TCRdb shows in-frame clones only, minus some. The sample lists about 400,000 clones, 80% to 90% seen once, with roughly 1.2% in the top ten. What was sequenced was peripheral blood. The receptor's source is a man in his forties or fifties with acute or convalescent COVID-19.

The CDR3 DNA reads TGTGCCAGCAGGCGGGAGGCAGGGAAAACAGATACGCAGTATTTT. This translates into CASRREAGKTDTQYF. V gene TRBV6-4 combines with J gene TRBJ2-3; 8 bases line up with TRBD2. This CDR3 spans 15 amino acids. Trimming cost V 6 bases and J 3 bases; bases outside gene matches: 8. The germline V gene encodes CDR1 MRHNA and CDR2 SNTAGT.